The sequence of this T cell receptor (beta chain) was determined in a study of shared clonotypes between healthy human individuals. Notes on the study in general: The genetic and exposure-history diversity represented was limited by few donors.

About this clone itself: The antigen remains unidentified.

When samples were unsorted, 70 million to 95 million PBMCs were used for genomic DNA. Germline-derived CDR1 and CDR2 are LNHDA and SQIVND (reference sequence). This CDR3 has 16 amino acids. V was trimmed by 1 base and J by 4 bases, leaving 15 bases between them. For every subset, genomic DNA was evenly distributed across several immunoSEQ plates. In the original processing: ImmunoSEQ sequences covered only the junction and lacked quality scores; filtering therefore differed. This table comes from immunoSEQ multiplex PCR, and its TCRdb copy is limited to in-frame clones, with some not included. V and J calls and clone size are given by that table; D and trimming were obtained from the DNA. The table records some 480,000 clones, less than 80% of them present only once.

The chain uses TRBV19 and TRBJ2-3, with a weak D call TRBD1 (6 bases). Material: PBMCs. The sequence was obtained from a woman aged 40 to 50 in good health. Some clones in this sample may be carry-over from other donors' samples. The CDR3 spells CASSIGVDRSSDTQYF. The DNA for the CDR3 is TGTGCCAGTAGTATAGGAGTCGACAGGTCTTCAGATACGCAGTATTTT.